This entry lists 26 T cell receptor beta chains sequenced from one sample in a study of shared clonotypes between healthy human individuals. Only in-frame clones appear in the TCRdb table, and some are missing; sequencing was by immunoSEQ multiplex PCR. The sample has 2,500,000 or so clones; about nine tenths are singletons. The material sequenced was naive CD4+ T cells from PBMCs. Subset in this sample: CD45RA+ positively selected. The origin of the receptors is a young man in good health. Some clones in this sample may be carry-over from other donors' samples.

The chain carries TRBV7-9 and TRBJ1-1, with unresolved D. This CDR3 is built from 14 residues. Trimming removed 3 bases from V and 4 bases from J, with 12 bases in between. Germline CDR1 is SEHNR and CDR2 is FQNEAQ (reference sequence). CDR3 DNA: TGTGCCAGCAGCTTGGGAACAGTGGGCACTGAAGCTTTCTTT. Its protein product is CASSLGTVGTEAFF.

The chain uses TRBV5-4 and TRBJ2-5; TRBD2 is a possible D gene (7 bases). The V end was cut by 0 bases, the J end by 5 bases, with 17 bases between. CDR1 and CDR2 from the germline V gene are SGHNT and YYREEE (reference sequence). The CDR3 loop spans 16 amino acids. The CDR3 reads CASSLGQGRATETQYF. In nucleotides, the CDR3 is TGTGCCAGCAGCTTGGGGCAGGGGAGGGCGACGGAGACCCAGTACTTC.

This chain connects TRBV4-2 to TRBJ1-2; no definite D call. The germline V gene encodes CDR1 LGHNA and CDR2 YNFKEQ. Trimming took 0 bases from V and 0 from J, leaving 14 bases between them. The CDR3 has 17 amino acids. The CDR3 bases are TGTGCCAGCAGCCAAGATATGGCGGCAGCCTCTAACTATGGCTACACCTTC. Amino acids: CASSQDMAAASNYGYTF.

With respect to this clone: Additional DNA sequences in this sample encode the identical CDR3. The chain joins TRBV5-1 to TRBJ2-1; TRBD2 matches 14 bases. The CDR3 length is 14 residues. Trimming took 3 bases from V and 10 from J; bases not matched to a gene: 3. CDR1 and CDR2 from the germline V gene are SGHRS and YFSETQ. The CDR3 sequence is CASSSGLAGGEQFF. CDR3 nucleotide sequence: TGCGCCAGCAGCTCTGGACTAGCGGGAGGAGAGCAGTTCTTC.

The chain employs TRBV7-6 and TRBJ2-3; D is uncertain. This CDR3 region has 14 residues. Looked up from germline, CDR1 is SGHVS and CDR2 is FNYEAQ. Trimming cost V 3 bases and J 3 bases, with 10 bases left between them. This CDR3 is CASSFTTGTDTQYF. The CDR3 DNA sequence: TGTGCCAGCAGCTTCACGACTGGGACAGATACGCAGTATTTT. Full variable domain (rest looked up from reference TRBV7-6 and TRBJ2-3): GAGVSQSPRYKVTKRGQDVALRCDPISGHVSLYWYRQALGQGPEFLTYFNYEAQQDKSGLPNDRFSAERPEGSISTLTIQRTEQRDSAMYRCASSFTTGTDTQYFGPGTRLTVL.

Of note for this clone: This same CDR3 is encoded by further DNA sequences in the sample. J is TRBJ2-7 and V is TRBV9, with D tentatively TRBD1 (6 bases). Germline V gene lookup returns CDR1 SGDLS and CDR2 YYNGEE. CDR3 length: 15 amino acids. V dropped 0 bases and J dropped 0 bases, with 10 bases sitting between them. For the CDR3, the DNA is TGTGCCAGCAGCGTAGGGGGGACAAGCTCCTACGAGCAGTACTTC. Amino acids: CASSVGGTSSYEQYF. The full variable domain, in which reference TRBV9 and TRBJ2-7 provide the parts outside the CDR3, is DSGVTQTPKHLITATGQRVTLRCSPRSGDLSVYWYQQSLDQGLQFLIQYYNGEERAKGNILERFSAQQFPDLHSELNLSSLELGDSALYFCASSVGGTSSYEQYFGPGTRLTVT.

The CDR3: CASSEILVETGWEQYF. CDR3 bases: TGTGCCAGCAGTGAAATACTCGTCGAAACAGGGTGGGAGCAGTACTTC. The rearrangement uses TRBV6-1 and TRBJ2-7; D is possibly TRBD1 (6 bases). The CDR3 sequence is 16 residues long. V lost 2 bases and J lost 7, with 21 bases in between. Germline V gene lookup returns CDR1 MNHNS and CDR2 SASEGT.

The chain recombines TRBV30 with TRBJ2-2; a weak D match, TRBD1 (6 bases). CDR1 is GTSNPN, CDR2 SVGIG, per germline (reference sequence). V was shortened by 4 bases and J by 1 base, with 10 bases between the two germline ends. The CDR3 runs 14 residues. The CDR3 DNA sequence: TGTGCCTGGATGGGGGCCCAGAACACCGGGGAGCTGTTTTTT. Amino acid sequence: CAWMGAQNTGELFF.

The chain joins TRBV27 to TRBJ2-5, with a weak D call TRBD1 (5 bases). This CDR3 comprises 13 residues. V dropped 3 bases and J dropped 4 bases, with 9 bases sitting between them. In germline, CDR1 is MNHEY, CDR2 SMNVEV (reference sequence). CDR3 in DNA: TGTGCCAGCAGTTTCGGCAGGGTAGAGACCCAGTACTTC. Protein: CASSFGRVETQYF.

The chain recombines TRBV7-6 with TRBJ1-5; D perhaps matches TRBD1 (5 bases). V lost 1 base to trimming and J lost 7 bases, with 14 bases between them. The CDR3 sequence is 15 residues long. CDR1 is SGHVS and CDR2 is FNYEAQ in the germline V gene. CDR3 coding DNA: TGTGCCAGCAGCTTAGAACCAGGGTCTGGACAGCCCCAGCATTTT. Translated, it gives CASSLEPGSGQPQHF.

This clone came up once. The J gene is TRBJ2-1, the V gene TRBV7-2; 11 bases are shared with TRBD2. The CDR3 has 17 residues. V gave up 1 base and J gave up 3 bases; unmatched junction bases: 5. CDR1 is SGHTA, CDR2 FQGNSA, per germline. Written as DNA, the CDR3 is TGTGCCAGCAGCTTAGATCTTAGCGGGAGGGGCTACAATGAGCAGTTCTTC. Encoded protein: CASSLDLSGRGYNEQFF.

The chain has TRBV7-7 and TRBJ2-5; no clear D. Germline V lookup: CDR1 SSHAT, CDR2 FNYEAQ (reference sequence). V lost 5 bases and J 5 bases, leaving 12 bases between the germline ends. The CDR3 is 13 residues long. CDR3 sequence reads: CASSAHHLETQYF. In DNA form, the CDR3 reads TGTGCCAGCAGCGCGCACCATCTGGAGACCCAGTACTTC.

This chain connects TRBV19 to TRBJ2-7; 8 bases align to TRBD1. Germline assignment: CDR1 LNHDA and CDR2 SQIVND (reference sequence). Trimming removed 9 bases from V and 0 bases from J; junction bases left unmatched: 10. The CDR3 covers 15 residues. Here the CDR3 DNA reads TGTGCCAGCGGACAGGGCCCCTTACCCTCCTACGAGCAGTACTTC. This gives the protein CASGQGPLPSYEQYF. Full variable domain (missing parts from reference TRBV19 and TRBJ2-7): DGGITQSPKYLFRKEGQNVTLSCEQNLNHDAMYWYRQDPGQGLRLIYYSQIVNDFQKGDIAEGYSVSREKKESFPLTVTSAQKNPTAFYLCASGQGPLPSYEQYFGPGTRLTVT.

The V and J genes are TRBV5-1 and TRBJ1-2, with D uncertain. CDR1 and CDR2 from the germline V gene are SGHRS and YFSETQ. V was cut by 0 bases and J by 0 bases, with 6 bases left in between. The CDR3 contains 14 residues. In DNA, the CDR3 is TGCGCCAGCAGCTTGGACAGCACTAACTATGGCTACACCTTC. It is translated as CASSLDSTNYGYTF.

This chain uses TRBV7-9 with TRBJ1-2; perhaps TRBD1 as D (5 bases). There are 14 residues in the CDR3. Trimming stripped 5 bases from V and 2 bases from J, with 12 bases between. The germline gives CDR1 SEHNR, CDR2 FQNEAQ (reference sequence). The CDR3 sequence: CASSEAAGNYGYTF. CDR3 DNA sequence: TGTGCCAGCAGCGAGGCAGCAGGGAACTATGGCTACACCTTC.

V is TRBV9 and J is TRBJ2-2; D unclear. V was cut by 2 bases and J by 8 bases, with 13 bases left in between. The germline gives CDR1 SGDLS, CDR2 YYNGEE. The CDR3 has 14 amino acids. Written as DNA, the CDR3 is TGTGCCAGCAGCGTGGTCCCCCTCCCAGGGGAGCTGTTTTTT. Translated, it gives CASSVVPLPGELFF.

The CDR3 DNA is TGTGCCAGCAGACGGGACAGTAATGAAAAACTGTTTTTT. Residues: CASRRDSNEKLFF. The chain has TRBV6-6 and TRBJ1-4; 7 bases agree with TRBD1. V gave up 6 bases and J gave up 4 bases; unmatched junction bases: 2. CDR1 and CDR2 (germline): MNHNY, SVGAGI (reference sequence). This CDR3 region has 13 residues.

Here the CDR3 DNA reads TGTGCCAGTAGTATAGGCCCCGGGACCCCCACAGATACGCAGTATTTT. Translated: CASSIGPGTPTDTQYF. The chain links TRBV19 to TRBJ2-3; the D gene could be TRBD1 or TRBD2 (5 bases each). From germline, CDR1 is LNHDA and CDR2 SQIVND (reference sequence). The CDR3 contains 16 residues. Between the trimmed V and J ends, which lost 1 base and 2 bases, there was a span of 13 bases. Variable domain in full (rest from reference TRBV19 and TRBJ2-3): DGGITQSPKYLFRKEGQNVTLSCEQNLNHDAMYWYRQDPGQGLRLIYYSQIVNDFQKGDIAEGYSVSREKKESFPLTVTSAQKNPTAFYLCASSIGPGTPTDTQYFGPGTRLTVL.

The chain is built from TRBV5-1 and TRBJ1-1, with 7 bases identical to TRBD1. Germline-derived CDR1 and CDR2 are SGHRS and YFSETQ. J gave up 0 bases and V 4 bases, and 6 bases lay outside the gene matches. The CDR3 length is 15 residues. This CDR3 is CASSQGTAMNTEAFF. As DNA, the CDR3 is TGCGCCAGCAGCCAAGGGACAGCAATGAACACTGAAGCTTTCTTT. Full variable domain (missing parts from reference TRBV5-1 and TRBJ1-1): KAGVTQTPRYLIKTRGQQVTLSCSPISGHRSVSWYQQTPGQGLQFLFEYFSETQRNKGNFPGRFSGRQFSNSRSEMNVSTLELGDSALYLCASSQGTAMNTEAFFGQGTRLTVV.

The rearrangement uses TRBV7-6 and TRBJ2-4; 12 positions agree with TRBD2. The V gene end was trimmed by 5 bases and the J gene end by 1 base; junction bases not matched to a gene: 12. From germline, CDR1 is SGHVS and CDR2 FNYEAQ. This CDR3 is 19 amino acids long. The CDR3 DNA reads as TGTGCCAGCAGCCCAACCTCTAGCGGGAGGGGTGGGGCCAAAAACATTCAGTACTTC. Protein sequence: CASSPTSSGRGGAKNIQYF.

V is TRBV7-3 and J is TRBJ1-5; D might be TRBD1 (6 bases). The V and J ends lost 2 bases and 5 bases respectively, with 16 bases between them. The CDR3 is 16 amino acids. Germline CDR1 reads SGHTA; CDR2 reads FQGTGA. Here the CDR3 reads CASSLEYPGADQPQHF. As DNA, the CDR3 is TGTGCCAGCAGCTTAGAATACCCAGGGGCGGATCAGCCCCAGCATTTT.

The count of this clone is one. The rearrangement uses TRBV28 and TRBJ1-2; TRBD1 aligns across 12 bases. CDR1 and CDR2 (germline): MDHEN, SYDVKM. J was trimmed by 4 bases and V by 6 bases; bases with no gene match: 9. CDR3 length equals 16 residues. CDR3 region: CASSPGLGQGAYGYTF. The CDR3 bases are TGTGCCAGCAGCCCGGGGCTGGGACAGGGGGCCTATGGCTACACCTTC.

V and J are TRBV9 and TRBJ2-1, with a tentative D call TRBD2 (5 bases). CDR1 and CDR2 (germline): SGDLS, YYNGEE. CDR3 length: 17 residues. Trimming pared 0 bases from V and 8 bases from J, leaving 21 bases between. The CDR3 reads CASSVAGVGIVPDEQFF. In nucleotides, the CDR3 is TGTGCCAGCAGCGTAGCCGGGGTGGGAATCGTTCCGGATGAGCAGTTCTTC.

The chain recombines TRBV9 with TRBJ2-7, with 8 bases matching TRBD2. CDR1 and CDR2 (germline): SGDLS, YYNGEE. The length of the CDR3 is 15 residues. V lost 0 bases, J lost 8 bases, and 10 bases stayed unmatched. CDR3 loop: CASSVGSASGFQQYF. The CDR3 region has the DNA TGTGCCAGCAGCGTAGGGTCGGCTAGCGGGTTTCAGCAGTACTTC.

The V gene is TRBV28, the J gene TRBJ2-2; the D is unclear. Germline V gene data show CDR1 as MDHEN and CDR2 as SYDVKM. The CDR3 spans 14 residues. V dropped 5 bases and J dropped 3 bases, with 10 bases sitting between them. Written as DNA, the CDR3 is TGTGCCAGCAGTCGACATTCGGACACCGGGGAGCTGTTTTTT. Protein: CASSRHSDTGELFF. The full variable domain, completed using reference TRBV28 and TRBJ2-2, is DVKVTQSSRYLVKRTGEKVFLECVQDMDHENMFWYRQDPGLGLRLIYFSYDVKMKEKGDIPEGYSVSREKKERFSLILESASTNQTSMYLCASSRHSDTGELFFGEGSRLTVL.

J is TRBJ2-1 and V is TRBV5-6; 9 nucleotides agree with TRBD2. Germline trimming cut 4 bases from V and 3 bases from J; bases unmatched to any gene: 8. The germline CDR1 and CDR2 sequences are SGHDT and YYEEEE. This CDR3 has 16 residues. For the CDR3, the DNA is TGTGCCAGCAGCCCCCGGGGAGCGGGAGGCTACAATGAGCAGTTCTTC. It specifies CASSPRGAGGYNEQFF.